This is a list of T cell receptor beta chains from one sample in a study of blood T cells in healthy people across ages. TCRdb analysed the 5' RACE reads with MiXCR anew, one entry per CDR3 protein. The sample has around 800,000 distinct CDR3 sequences; about 26% are singletons. The same specimen was also included in a second study, on T cells of mothers and their children.

The material sequenced was blood. Every receptor here comes from a boy aged 5 to 17 in good health. Both conserved end residues are part of each CDR3. D genes are given only for firm matches. Rows give clone size only sometimes, using once, few, many, or a class for an expanded clone.

clone_size	cdr3_length	v_call	d_call	j_call	cdr3_aa	cdr3_nt
few	13	TRBV29-1	NA	TRBJ2-1	CSVELAIPNEQFF	TGCAGCGTTGAACTAGCGATTCCGAATGAGCAGTTCTTC
few	13	TRBV11-2	NA	TRBJ1-4	CASSRSVREKLFF	TGTGCCAGCAGCCGGTCGGTTAGGGAAAAACTGTTTTTT
few	18	TRBV2	TRBD1	TRBJ1-6	CASSEVQGAGSYNSPLHF	TGTGCCAGCAGTGAAGTACAGGGGGCAGGGTCCTATAATTCACCCCTCCACTTT
few	15	TRBV15	TRBD2	TRBJ2-7	CATSPGGSLAYEQYF	TGTGCCACCAGTCCGGGGGGATCTTTGGCCTACGAGCAGTACTTC
NA	13	TRBV5-1	NA	TRBJ1-1	CASSFEPDTEAFF	TGCGCCAGCAGCTTTGAGCCCGACACTGAAGCTTTCTTT
NA	13	TRBV2	TRBD1	TRBJ1-5	CASMGQDNQPQHF	TGTGCCAGCATGGGACAGGACAATCAGCCCCAGCATTTT
few	14	TRBV5-1	NA	TRBJ2-7	CASSIRDGAYEQYF	TGCGCCAGCAGCATACGGGACGGGGCCTACGAGCAGTACTTC
NA	13	TRBV27	TRBD1	TRBJ2-2	CATRQGNTGELFF	TGTGCCACCAGACAGGGGAACACCGGGGAGCTGTTTTTT
NA	13	TRBV29-1	TRBD1	TRBJ2-3	CSVVGGLTDTQYF	TGCAGCGTTGTAGGGGGCCTCACAGATACGCAGTATTTT
few	14	TRBV28	NA	TRBJ2-7	CASSLGDRPYEQYF	TGTGCCAGCAGTTTGGGCGACCGTCCCTACGAGCAGTACTTC
NA	16	TRBV20-1	TRBD2	TRBJ2-3	CSARNPGGGSTDTQYF	TGCAGTGCTAGAAATCCGGGCGGGGGTAGCACAGATACGCAGTATTTT
few	15	TRBV10-3	TRBD2	TRBJ2-7	CAIRTSGGTSYEQYF	TGTGCCATCAGGACTAGCGGGGGGACCTCCTACGAGCAGTACTTC
NA	14	TRBV2	NA	TRBJ2-1	CASNLASSYNEQFF	TGTGCCAGCAATTTGGCTAGCTCCTACAATGAGCAGTTCTTC
NA	13	TRBV27	NA	TRBJ1-2	CASSLKASYGYTF	TGTGCCAGCAGTTTAAAGGCCTCTTATGGCTACACCTTC
NA	14	TRBV12-3/TRBV12-4	TRBD2	TRBJ2-4	CASSPVAGQNIQYF	TGTGCCAGCAGTCCAGTAGCGGGTCAAAACATTCAGTACTTC
NA	14	TRBV10-3	NA	TRBJ2-4	CAISGGGAKNIQYF	TGTGCCATCAGTGGAGGGGGTGCCAAAAACATTCAGTACTTC
few	16	TRBV5-1	TRBD2	TRBJ2-5	CASSLVIREGGETQYF	TGCGCCAGCAGCTTGGTGATCCGGGAGGGAGGCGAGACCCAGTACTTC